This T cell receptor beta chain was recorded in a study of cytomegalovirus exposure and HLA in healthy donors (dated by TCRdb to 2016 to 2017). Regarding the research as a whole: An earlier analysis of several hundred of the donors reported approximately 270 Gb of sequence data and roughly 100 million unique TCR beta sequences from about 180 million T cells. Approximately 330 gigabases of sequencing data and approximately 91 million unique TCR sequences made up an early release that covered under 750 HLA-typed donors. Of the roughly 400 genotyped donors, roughly 76% were placed in the genetic ancestry cluster associated with self-reported Caucasian donors. The study aimed to test whether signatures of past pathogen exposure could be identified by cataloging public T cell receptors. The study profiled the T cell repertoires of 500 to 800 subjects by immunosequencing and related them to cytomegalovirus serostatus. Along with the approximately 650-subject first cohort, a separate validation cohort of roughly 110 different subjects was used. To predict cytomegalovirus infection status, the study combined high-throughput TCR immunosequencing, statistical association of individual TCRs with disease status, and machine learning. A later analysis re-analyzed previously published TCR beta repertoires from roughly 690 donors and added high-resolution HLA genotyping to study TCR occurrence patterns. Rather than using new phenotypic data, the later analysis identified candidate immune exposures from TCR beta sequences and from how often those sequences occurred across donors. An earlier analysis of about 600 of the donors used high-throughput TCR beta sequencing to judge whether each TCR beta V gene segment behaved as functional or pseudogenic. Donor age, sex, ethnicity and CMV serostatus were collected together with the repertoire data. In a later genetic analysis, genome-wide SNP genotypes for about 55% of the 666 donors were used, and that subset was treated as a discovery cohort. Every discovery cohort repertoire had been produced on one sequencing platform. Both class I and class II loci were covered by HLA typing, at four-digit resolution. The number of donors typed differed by locus, with roughly 629-640 for A, B, C, DRB1 and DQB1, roughly 520 for DQA1, 600 to 610 for DPA1, and 400 to 490 for DPB1. Five DR-DQ haplotypes were handled as single units for association and clustering because linkage in the cohort was strong. Among roughly 400 genotyped donors of the cohort, an average of approximately 250,000 unique TCR beta nucleotide sequences were sequenced per donor, roughly 20% of them non-productive. The full study reports these points: A later genetic analysis reported fewer N-insertions in productive TCRs among donors in an Asian-associated ancestry cluster than the roughly 620-donor mean. For the cohort, immune exposure information was limited to CMV serostatus. Only TCR beta chains were sequenced in this cohort, and the absence of alpha or paired-chain data limited detectable features. A later analysis reported that several top co-occurrence clusters appeared linked to parvovirus B19, influenza, CMV and Epstein-Barr virus. A group of highly shared sequence variants was considered likely to be a technical artifact of the sequencing pipeline. Most CMV-associated TCR beta chains appeared to be HLA-restricted in a later analysis, and the HLA associations seemed to be driven largely by CMV exposure. While some public TCRs were present in many individuals, most TCR sequences turned up only very rarely across donors. V-gene and J-gene trimming of TCR beta chains was associated with a missense DCLRE1C variant in a later genetic analysis, and the association was replicated in an independent cohort. In an earlier analysis of 587 of the donors, most TCR beta V segments were observed in productive rearrangements about 87% or about 30% of the time, broadly matching IMGT annotations. In a later analysis, HLA-associated TCR beta chains were found to be more clonally expanded and to have lower generation probabilities than equally common non-associated chains. When HLA alleles, especially DR and DQ, strongly co-occurred, TCR associations were difficult to assign to individual alleles. Cytomegalovirus status was reported to be diagnosed by the classifier with high specificity and sensitivity in both the original and validation cohorts. Some IMGT-functional V segments, including TRBV6-2 and TRBV6-3, could not be told apart with the 87-base-pair reads, so those segments were excluded. Roughly 17 rarely observed V segments, including chromosome 9 orphons, were excluded from the earlier analysis of some 590 of the donors because counts were too low. Because HLA typing was unavailable for some donors at each locus, only the typed subset was used in association tests. The authors suggested that the approach could potentially be generalized to other disease states and immunological phenotypes. A further reported finding was that TCR beta sequences accurately predicted the HLA-A and HLA-B alleles for most subjects in the first cohort. Correlated functional status among segregating V segments might be attributable to linkage disequilibrium, but an unknown experimental factor could not be ruled out. The presence/absence analyses assumed that sequencing depth was roughly uniform across donors, and that assumption may not be true. In a later analysis, the rate of TCR association differed among HLA loci, with DRB1 alleles having the most associated TCRs and HLA-C alleles having the fewest. A total of 150 or so TCR beta chains were listed by the study as associated with cytomegalovirus. In vitro tests confirmed that a few of the cytomegalovirus-associated TCR beta chains recognize cytomegalovirus antigens. In a later analysis, about 16,000 TCR beta sequences were associated with specific HLA alleles at a false discovery rate of 0.05.

The library was produced with the immunoSEQ multiplex PCR assay. The multiplex PCR relied on a mix of 60 forward primers for TCR Vbeta segments and 13 reverse primers for TCR Jbeta segments. The CDR3 region of rearranged TCR beta genes was amplified from genomic DNA with a multiplex PCR assay. Amplified TCR beta libraries were sequenced as 87-base-pair reads on the Illumina HiSeq System. In the source study's methods: Across the 666 repertoires, a later analysis counted tens of millions of unique TCR beta chains, around 11 million of which were shared by at least two donors. Raw reads were error-corrected and collapsed into unique sequences by a nearest-neighbor algorithm in which closely related sequences were merged to remove PCR and sequencing errors. Alignment of CDR3 sequences to IMGT reference sequences was used to assign V, D and J gene segments. For a sequence to be retained, at least a six-nucleotide match to both a V gene segment and a J gene segment was required. A rearrangement counted as productive if the CDR3 had no stop codons and remained in frame with V and J, and every other rearrangement counted as non-productive. CDR3 was defined by IMGT convention, running from the second conserved V-encoded cysteine to the conserved J-encoded phenylalanine. In an earlier analysis of around 600 of the donors, sequences lacking an unambiguous match to a single V gene segment were excluded. In an earlier analysis of almost 600 of the donors, a V segment was called functional when productive rearrangements were above 56.7%, and segregating when the standard deviation between donors exceeded 5%. A statistical classification framework was developed to diagnose cytomegalovirus status using the catalog of TCR beta chain sequences. In a later analysis, TCR nucleotide sequences were compared against IMGT/GENE-DB human TR gene sequences so that V and J genes could be assigned. A later analysis assigned CDR3 sequences and most-parsimonious VDJ recombination scenarios with the TCRdist pipeline. A later analysis defined each TCR beta chain by its CDR3 amino acid sequence plus V-gene family, and excluded reads lacking a unique V-gene family. As a way to deal with suspected cross-contamination and a sequencing artifact, a later analysis dropped roughly 620 nucleotide sequences that were highly shared and had low generation probability. In a later analysis, a clonal expansion index for each public chain was calculated from normalized within-repertoire ranks of inferred template counts. Generation probabilities in a later analysis came from a VDJ recombination model fitted to out-of-frame rearrangements, and those results were checked against IGoR. In a later analysis, TCR-TCR, TCR-HLA and TCR-CMV co-occurrence was scored with hypergeometric tests, and a repertoire-size bias correction was applied to TCR pairs. A later analysis estimated false discovery rates by permuting HLA or CMV assignments 20 times. In a later analysis, co-occurring TCRs were grouped using DBSCAN, and TCRdist sequence similarity was added for clustering within HLA-allele-positive subsets. Repertoires with fewer than 30,000 or more than 120,000 public chains were left out of co-occurrence clustering, as were about 5 repertoires with anomalous nucleotide sharing. Sourced from immuneACCESS, this table was stored by TCRdb with only in-frame sequences that have V and J called. A share of the clones is absent; for the studies checked, an unresolved V gene accounts for under half, and the remainder has no known explanation. That table supplies the V and J calls and clone size; D and trimming were determined from the DNA. Within this sample are about 86,000 clones, with about 70% of them counted one time only. Clones ranked in the top ten supply approximately 8.9% of the sample.

The cohort comprised fewer than 700 healthy bone marrow donors. At the time of sampling, every cohort member was nominally healthy, though immune exposures that went unrecorded were likely present. The donor tested CMV seronegative, placing the donor among the 350 or so seronegative members of the cohort. A peripheral blood sample was provided by each donor, and peripheral blood mononuclear cells were used for TCR beta sequencing. The Qiagen DNeasy Blood Extraction Kit was used to extract genomic DNA from the blood cell samples. Note on this clone: Its binding antigen is unknown. No much larger clone exists at a distance of one base, and base qualities are not known.

The germline V and J ends show losses of 5 bases and 6 bases respectively, and no gene match explains 7 bases of the junction. Counted from cysteine to phenylalanine, this CDR3 has 14 amino acids. Of the read, only the CDR3 DNA is kept; its 42 bases are in frame from base 1. As encoded in the germline V gene (reference sequence), CDR1 is LNHDA while CDR2 is SQIVND. Sequenced input: PBMCs. The chain is assembled from TRBV19 and TRBJ2-1, with 7 middle bases fitting TRBD2. The TCR comes from a man in his fifties or sixties in good health and CMV-seronegative. CDR3 loop: CASSRLAFANEQFF. The sequence in DNA is TGTGCCAGTAGTCGACTAGCCTTCGCCAATGAGCAGTTCTTC.